Sequencing of this TCR beta chain was carried out in a study of graft-versus-host responses after intestinal transplantation. Study as a whole: All recipients got anti-thymocyte globulin induction, then tacrolimus and steroids for 2 to 4 years.

Libraries were prepared by immunoSEQ multiplex PCR; TCRdb keeps only in-frame clonotypes and omits some of them. The sample lists about 43,000 clones, roughly 94% occurring once. Remarks on this clone: The antigen is not known.

Study-level findings and limits: Recipient marrow held GvH clones, some first seen in ileum or blood. There was an association between peak levels of circulating GvH clones and early post-transplant HvG declines. Elevated graft-versus-host to host-versus-graft clonal ratios in allografts were recorded for patients with graft-donor T cell macrochimerism.

This CDR3 contains 15 residues. The germline gives CDR1 KGHSH, CDR2 LQKENI. V shed 3 bases and J 1 base; nucleotides not matched to a gene: 4. The chain is built from TRBV18 and TRBJ1-1; 8 bases match TRBD1. Sequences were derived from PBMCs, sampled more than 310 days after intestinal transplant. The receptor's source is a human patient who received an intestinal transplant, so some T cells may come from the graft donor. The CDR3 region is CASSPAGTGNTEAFF. The CDR3 DNA reads TGTGCCAGCTCACCTGCCGGGACAGGGAACACTGAAGCTTTCTTT.